Following are 18 T cell receptor beta chains from one sample sequenced in a study of T cells in Graves' hyperthyroidism and ophthalmopathy. Amplified TCR beta CDR3 regions derived from RNA transcripts. First-round RT-PCR of the TCR CDR3 relied on the HTBI primer set. TCRdb analysed the multiplex PCR reads with MiXCR anew, one entry per CDR3 protein. Of hundreds of thousands of distinct CDR3 sequences listed, 15% to 18% are singletons. The sequencing sample was made of blood. The receptors stem from a woman younger than 30 with Graves' hyperthyroidism.

This clonotype occurred many times. The chain employs TRBV11-2 and TRBJ2-7; D call uncertain. CDR1 and CDR2 from the germline V gene are SGHAT and FQNNGV. V was shortened by 5 bases and J by 2 bases, with 10 bases between the two germline ends. This CDR3 is built from 13 residues. CDR3 amino acids: CASSGKTPYEQYF. In DNA form, the CDR3 reads TGTGCCAGCAGCGGAAAGACCCCCTACGAGCAGTACTTC.

This clonotype was observed a few times. A much bigger clone sits one base away, suggesting this may be a read error. The CDR3 does not close with the conserved phenylalanine or tryptophan, likely indicating a read error. V is TRBV7-9 and J is TRBJ1-2; D gene unclear. Germline V gene data show CDR1 as SEHNR and CDR2 as FQNEAQ (reference sequence). This CDR3 region has 12 residues. Trimming shortened V by 0 bases and J by 1 base, and 0 bases separated the two germline ends. The CDR3 sequence: CASSLANYGYTL. CDR3 coding DNA: TGTGCCAGCAGCTTAGCTAACTATGGCTACACCCTC.

The chain combines TRBV15 with TRBJ1-6; D might be TRBD1 (5 bases). V was clipped by 0 bases and J by 10 bases, with 16 bases between them. Germline loops: CDR1 LNHNV, CDR2 YYDKDF (reference sequence). The length of the CDR3 is 16 residues. CDR3 nucleotide sequence: TGTGCCACCAGCAGAGATCGGGGCCTGGTGGAATCACCCCTCCACTTT. This encodes CATSRDRGLVESPLHF. The variable domain in full, with the rest retrieved from reference TRBV15 and TRBJ1-6, is DAMVIQNPRYQVTQFGKPVTLSCSQTLNHNVMYWYQQKSSQAPKLLFHYYDKDFNNEADTPDNFQSRRPNTSFCFLDIRSPGLGDTAMYLCATSRDRGLVESPLHFGNGTRLTVT.

This clonotype was recorded many times. This chain uses TRBV10-3 with TRBJ2-3; D is tentatively TRBD1 or TRBD2 (5 bases each). This CDR3 has 13 residues. CDR1 and CDR2 from the germline V gene are ENHRY and SYGVKD. V dropped 10 bases and J dropped 4 bases, with 15 bases sitting between them. Written as DNA, the CDR3 is TGTGCCACCAGGGACGGATCACCAGATACGCAGTATTTT. This gives the protein CATRDGSPDTQYF.

This clonotype was observed at least ten times. The J gene is TRBJ1-1, the V gene TRBV28; 10 bases align to TRBD1. CDR1 MDHEN and CDR2 SYDVKM come from the germline V gene. The junction had 6 bases not matched to a gene; V was cut back by 1 base and J by 7 bases. This CDR3 has 15 residues. CDR3 nucleotides: TGTGCCAGCAGTTTATCCGGGACAGGGGAAATTGAAGCTTTCTTT. Translating gives CASSLSGTGEIEAFF. Variable domain in full (rest from reference TRBV28 and TRBJ1-1): DVKVTQSSRYLVKRTGEKVFLECVQDMDHENMFWYRQDPGLGLRLIYFSYDVKMKEKGDIPEGYSVSREKKERFSLILESASTNQTSMYLCASSLSGTGEIEAFFGQGTRLTVV.

The rearrangement uses TRBV20-1 and TRBJ1-6; D unresolved. Per germline, CDR1 DFQATT and CDR2 SNEGSKA (reference sequence). Trimming cost V 2 bases and J 6 bases, with 14 bases left between them. The CDR3 runs 15 residues. The CDR3 DNA reads TGCAGTGCTAGACCCTCGGAAAGCCGTAATTCACCCCTCCACTTT. Protein sequence: CSARPSESRNSPLHF.

The rearrangement joins TRBV3-1 to TRBJ2-7; TRBD2 agrees at 11 bases. V shed 4 bases, J shed 0 bases, and the junction held 2 bases outside the gene matches. The CDR3 covers 15 residues. The V gene's germline CDR1 is LGHDT and CDR2 YNNKEL (reference sequence). The CDR3 coding sequence is TGTGCCAGCAGCCGTGGGACTAGCGGCTCCTACGAGCAGTACTTC. Residues: CASSRGTSGSYEQYF.

This sequence joins TRBV6-1 and TRBJ1-1, with TRBD1 matching over 7 bases. Germline CDR1 is MNHNS and CDR2 is SASEGT. V shed 5 bases and J 5 bases; nucleotides not matched to a gene: 5. The CDR3 extends over 13 amino acids. CDR3 nucleotide sequence: TGTGCCAGCAGTCAAATACAGGGGACTGAAGCTTTCTTT. It encodes CASSQIQGTEAFF.

The chain joins TRBV7-8 to TRBJ2-3, with D perhaps matching TRBD2 (6 bases). The V and J ends lost 4 bases and 4 bases respectively, with 15 bases between them. The CDR3 is 15 residues long. Per germline, CDR1 SGHVS and CDR2 FQNEAQ. The CDR3 loop is CASSSIGGSADTQYF. The CDR3 nucleotides are TGTGCCAGCAGCTCTATTGGGGGGAGCGCAGATACGCAGTATTTT. The variable domain in full, completed from reference TRBV7-8 and TRBJ2-3, reads GAGVSQSPRYKVAKRGQDVALRCDPISGHVSLFWYQQALGQGPEFLTYFQNEAQLDKSGLPSDRFFAERPEGSVSTLKIQRTQQEDSAVYLCASSSIGGSADTQYFGPGTRLTVL.

This clonotype was counted a few times. The chain uses TRBV4-1 and TRBJ2-7; 7 nucleotides line up with TRBD1. This CDR3 is 15 amino acids long. Trimming cost V 1 base and J 7 bases; bases outside gene matches: 10. Germline V gives CDR1 MGHRA, CDR2 YSYEKL. Written as DNA, the CDR3 is TGCGCCAGCAGCCAAGCGACAGGGTTCAAGTGGGAGCAGTACTTC. It specifies CASSQATGFKWEQYF.

J is TRBJ1-2 and V is TRBV13; no reliable D call. Germline CDR1 is PRHDT and CDR2 is FYEKMQ (reference sequence). The CDR3 consists of 13 residues. V was cut by 11 bases and J by 5 bases, with 18 bases left in between. The CDR3 reads CAGSDSLRYGYTF. CDR3 in DNA: TGTGCCGGATCAGATTCACTTCGATATGGCTACACCTTC.

This clonotype appeared many times. The chain has TRBV10-3 and TRBJ1-2, with 8 bases aligning to TRBD1. This CDR3 contains 15 residues. Trimming removed 4 bases from V and 8 bases from J; junction bases left unmatched: 12. Germline V gives CDR1 ENHRY, CDR2 SYGVKD. The CDR3 DNA is TGTGCCATCAGTGGCCGGGACAGGACCCTTAACGGCTACACCTTC. This translates into CAISGRDRTLNGYTF.

This clonotype has only a few counts. The rearrangement joins TRBV7-9 to TRBJ2-5; 12 nucleotides agree with TRBD2. Germline V lookup: CDR1 SEHNR, CDR2 FQNEAQ (reference sequence). The CDR3 loop spans 15 amino acids. V gave up 6 bases and J gave up 5 bases; unmatched junction bases: 7. The CDR3 reads CASRTTSGGVETQYF. The CDR3 DNA sequence: TGTGCCAGCAGAACGACTAGCGGGGGAGTCGAGACCCAGTACTTC.

The chain has TRBV20-1 and TRBJ1-6, with unresolved D. V lost 4 bases and J 0 bases, leaving 16 bases between the germline ends. Germline V gives CDR1 DFQATT, CDR2 SNEGSKA (reference sequence). This CDR3 is 17 amino acids long. CDR3 nucleotides: TGCAGTGCTATATCGGACGGAAGTTTCTCCTATAATTCACCCCTCCACTTT. Encoded protein: CSAISDGSFSYNSPLHF.

This clonotype was recorded a few times. The J gene is TRBJ2-6, the V gene TRBV5-1; the D is unclear. Germline V gives CDR1 SGHRS, CDR2 YFSETQ. This CDR3 region has 16 residues. Trimming removed 6 bases from V and 0 bases from J, with 13 bases in between. CDR3 nucleotide sequence: TGCGCCAGCAAAGACGGACCTTTCTCTGGGGCCAACGTCCTGACTTTC. This gives the protein CASKDGPFSGANVLTF.

This clonotype was seen many times. The J gene is TRBJ2-1, the V gene TRBV20-1; no clear D gene. The V end lost 3 bases, the J end lost 7 bases, and 16 bases lay between the germline ends. The CDR3 has 14 amino acids. Germline V gene data show CDR1 as DFQATT and CDR2 as SNEGSKA (reference sequence). The CDR3 DNA reads TGCAGTGCTAGGGTCGACTTCCTTCAGAATGAGCAGTTCTTC. This sequence encodes CSARVDFLQNEQFF.

This clonotype came up a few times. The chain recombines TRBV7-3 with TRBJ2-5; 8 bases match TRBD2. This CDR3 region has 16 residues. Unmatched junction bases numbered 10, after V lost 5 bases and J lost 2 bases. The V gene's germline CDR1 is SGHTA and CDR2 FQGTGA. The CDR3 loop is CASSLRQAGGQETQYF. The CDR3, as DNA: TGTGCCAGCAGCCTAAGACAGGCGGGGGGACAAGAGACCCAGTACTTC.

This clonotype appeared many times. V and J are TRBV24-1 and TRBJ2-7, with D unclear. Germline CDR1 KGHDR, CDR2 SFDVKD. This CDR3 region has 15 residues. Trimming removed 3 bases from V and 3 bases from J, with 14 bases in between. Written as DNA, the CDR3 is TGTGCCACCAGTGATGGGCGGACGGAACACTACGAGCAGTACTTC. It is translated as CATSDGRTEHYEQYF.